This T cell receptor (beta chain) came from a study of T cell clonality in common variable immunodeficiency. Data came from immunoSEQ multiplex PCR; TCRdb stores just in-frame clones and leaves some out. The specimen has about 52,000 clones, none found just once. The CDR3 is made up of 14 amino acids. V shed 8 bases and J 5 bases; nucleotides not matched to a gene: 10. CDR1 and CDR2 (germline): SEHNR, FQNEAQ (reference sequence). This clone has only a few counts. The CDR3 is cut off 3 residues early in the read; its end comes from the germline J gene. Sequenced material: peripheral blood mononuclear cells. This receptor was taken from a person aged 18 to 75 in good health. This chain joins TRBV7-9 and TRBJ2-5; 8 bases line up with TRBD2. CDR3 DNA (partial): TGTGCCAGCGGGGAGCGGGCTAGCGGGGAGACC. This gives the protein CASGERASGET. Given in full, the CDR3 is CASGERASGETQYF.